A single T cell receptor beta chain is shown here with its context. This sample was included in a study of blood T cell repertoires in COVID-19. Generated by immunoSEQ multiplex PCR, the TCRdb table keeps only in-frame clones and is missing some. The sample lists around 300,000 clones, approximately 83% seen once, with roughly 11% in the top ten. The sequenced sample consisted of peripheral blood. The source is a woman aged 70 to 79 with acute or convalescent COVID-19.

The CDR3 here is CATSDADTNYGYTF. The DNA for the CDR3 is TGTGCCACCAGTGACGCGGACACTAACTATGGCTACACCTTC. This sequence joins TRBV24-1 and TRBJ1-2; tentative D call: TRBD1 (5 bases). V was cut by 4 bases and J by 0 bases, with 8 bases left in between. Per germline, CDR1 KGHDR and CDR2 SFDVKD. The CDR3 consists of 14 residues.